The entry that follows covers one TCR beta chain sequence. Its antigen is still unknown. These data come from a study of cytomegalovirus exposure and HLA in healthy donors. Regarding the study as a whole: HLA-A and HLA-B allele assignments for most subjects were reportedly predicted accurately using TCR beta sequences.

V was cut by 1 base and J by 6 bases, with 8 bases left in between. The CDR3 covers 12 residues. Germline V CDR1 and CDR2: SGHRS, YFSETQ. These donors counted as nominally healthy when sampled, but unrecorded immune exposures were likely. The PCR used 60 Vbeta and 13 Jbeta primers. The repertoire was sequenced with immunoSEQ multiplex PCR; TCRdb's copy has only in-frame clones and lacks some. The sample includes more than 150,000 clones, around 81% of them seen just once. This clonotype was obtained from a middle-aged man in good health and CMV-seronegative. The sample was PBMCs. The chain has TRBV5-1 and TRBJ2-7; D not resolved. In nucleotides, the CDR3 is TGCGCCAGCAGCTTGAGCGCGGTCGAGCAGTACTTC. This gives the protein CASSLSAVEQYF.